This is a list of T cell receptor beta chains from one sample in a study of T cell repertoires in cytomegalovirus infection. These receptors have no identified antigens. TCRdb re-called the reads with MiXCR, one entry per CDR3 protein. The data contain about 700,000 distinct CDR3 sequences, roughly a third of them seen just once; the ten biggest clones take up about 20%. The sample here was cultured PBMCs, taken from culture after CMV antigen stimulation. Receptors were obtained from a human donor in good health (CMV status not recorded). Some clones in this sample may be carry-over from other donors' samples. CDR3s include the opening cysteine and the closing phenylalanine or tryptophan. The order of the fields is D gene, CDR3 length, J gene, clone size, V gene, CDR3 DNA, CDR3 protein. A D gene is named only where the DNA matches it firmly. Size is stated for part of the rows, as once, few or many counts, or as a class when the clone is expanded.

- | 14 | TRBJ1-6 | - | TRBV18 | TGTGCCAGCTCACCCCAGCAGGCAGGGTCACCCCTCCACTTT | CASSPQQAGSPLHF
TRBD1 | 15 | TRBJ2-7 | - | TRBV6-1 | TGTGCCAGCAGTGTAGCAGGGGGAAGATTTTCCGAGCAGTACTTC | CASSVAGGRFSEQYF
TRBD2 | 16 | TRBJ2-1 | many | TRBV7-2 | TGTGCCAGCAGCTTAAGGGGAGGGACTAGGGGGGGAGAGCAGTTCTTC | CASSLRGGTRGGEQFF
TRBD2 | 14 | TRBJ2-1 | few | TRBV6-1 | TGTGCCAGCAACCCCCTAGCGGGGGGCAATGAGCAGTTCTTC | CASNPLAGGNEQFF
- | 13 | TRBJ2-3 | - | TRBV28 | TGTGCCAGCAGTACCGACCGGGCGGGTACGCAGTATTTT | CASSTDRAGTQYF
- | 16 | TRBJ1-5 | once | TRBV10-3 | TGTGCCATCAGTGTTGCCCCTTGGGAGGCGAATCAGCCCCAGCATTTT | CAISVAPWEANQPQHF
TRBD2 | 15 | TRBJ2-7 | few | TRBV28 | TGTGCCAGCAGTTCCCTTCGGGGGGGCCTCTACGAGCAGTACTTC | CASSSLRGGLYEQYF
- | 13 | TRBJ1-1 | - | TRBV7-2 | TGTGCCAGCAGCTCAAACAGGGTATCTGAAGCTTTCTTT | CASSSNRVSEAFF
TRBD1 | 14 | TRBJ1-1 | - | TRBV28 | TGTGCCAGCGGCCCCGGACAGGACTACACTGAAGCTTTCTTT | CASGPGQDYTEAFF
- | 14 | TRBJ2-1 | once | TRBV5-3 | TGTGCCAGCAGTCAATCCCAGGCGTGGGGTGAGCAGTTCTTC | CASSQSQAWGEQFF
- | 13 | TRBJ1-1 | few | TRBV7-9 | TGTGCCAGCAGCACGAAATTGAACACTGAAGCTTTCTTT | CASSTKLNTEAFF
- | 16 | TRBJ2-1 | many | TRBV7-8 | TGTGCCAGCAGCTTATACCCCCGGTTAGTTCACAATGAGCAGTTCTTC | CASSLYPRLVHNEQFF
- | 17 | TRBJ1-6 | - | TRBV20-1 | TGCAGTGCTAGAGATAGCCGACGGACGGGCTATAATTCACCCCTCCACTTT | CSARDSRRTGYNSPLHF
- | 14 | TRBJ2-2 | - | TRBV5-6 | TGTGCCAGCAGCGGGGGACTCTACACCGGGGAGCTGTTTTTT | CASSGGLYTGELFF
TRBD2 | 17 | TRBJ2-5 | - | TRBV20-1 | TGCAGTGCTAGAGATTCGGGGACTAGCCGACTGGTAGAGACCCAGTACTTC | CSARDSGTSRLVETQYF
- | 13 | TRBJ1-6 | - | TRBV6-1 | TGTGCCAGCGGTCAGGTCATTAATTCACCCCTCCACTTT | CASGQVINSPLHF
TRBD2 | 16 | TRBJ2-7 | few | TRBV6-2/TRBV6-3 | TGTGCCAGCACCATCCTGGGACTAGCGGGAGCGGGCGAGCAGTACTTC | CASTILGLAGAGEQYF
- | 15 | TRBJ1-2 | few | TRBV6-5 | TGTGCCAGCAGTTACTCGGCCGGGTTTAACTATGGCTACACCTTC | CASSYSAGFNYGYTF
- | 16 | TRBJ2-2 | many | TRBV7-6 | TGTGCCAGCAGCTTAGTGGCGGACCTAGACACCGGGGAGCTGTTTTTT | CASSLVADLDTGELFF
- | 16 | TRBJ2-6 | few | TRBV10-3 | TGTGCCATCAGTGAGTCGGAGGGGGCTGGGGCCAACGTCCTGACTTTC | CAISESEGAGANVLTF